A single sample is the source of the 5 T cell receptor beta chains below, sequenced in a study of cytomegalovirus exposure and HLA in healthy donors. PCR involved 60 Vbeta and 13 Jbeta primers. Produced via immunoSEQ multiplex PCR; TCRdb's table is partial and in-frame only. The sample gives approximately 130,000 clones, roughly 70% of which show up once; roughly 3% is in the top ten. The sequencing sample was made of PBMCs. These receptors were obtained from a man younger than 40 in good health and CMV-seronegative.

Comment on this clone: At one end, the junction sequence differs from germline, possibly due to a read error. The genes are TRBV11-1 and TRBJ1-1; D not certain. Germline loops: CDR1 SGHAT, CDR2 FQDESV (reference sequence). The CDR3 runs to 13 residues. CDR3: CASSLGHNIEAFF. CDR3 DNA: TGTGCCAGCAGCTTAGGACACAACATTGAAGCTTTCTTT.

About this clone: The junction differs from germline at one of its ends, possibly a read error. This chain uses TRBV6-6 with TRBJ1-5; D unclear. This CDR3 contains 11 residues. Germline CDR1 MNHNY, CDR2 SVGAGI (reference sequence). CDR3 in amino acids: CRRDSNQPQHF. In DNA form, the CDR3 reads TGCCGGAGGGATAGCAATCAGCCCCAGCATTTT.

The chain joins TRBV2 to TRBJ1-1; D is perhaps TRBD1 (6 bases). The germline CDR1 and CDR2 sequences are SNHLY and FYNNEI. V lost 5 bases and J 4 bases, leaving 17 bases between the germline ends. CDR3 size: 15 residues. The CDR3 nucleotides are TGTGCCAGCAGTACCCAGGACAGAAGGGGCACTGAAGCTTTCTTT. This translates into CASSTQDRRGTEAFF. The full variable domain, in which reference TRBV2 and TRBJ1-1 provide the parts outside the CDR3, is EPEVTQTPSHQVTQMGQEVILRCVPISNHLYFYWYRQILGQKVEFLVSFYNNEISEKSEIFDDQFSVERPDGSNFTLKIRSTKLEDSAMYFCASSTQDRRGTEAFFGQGTRLTVV.

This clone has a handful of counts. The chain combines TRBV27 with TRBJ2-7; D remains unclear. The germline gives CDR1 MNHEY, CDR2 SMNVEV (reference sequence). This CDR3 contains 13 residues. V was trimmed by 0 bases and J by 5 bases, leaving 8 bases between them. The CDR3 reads CASSLSASHEQYF. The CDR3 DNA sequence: TGTGCCAGCAGTTTATCAGCTAGTCACGAGCAGTACTTC.

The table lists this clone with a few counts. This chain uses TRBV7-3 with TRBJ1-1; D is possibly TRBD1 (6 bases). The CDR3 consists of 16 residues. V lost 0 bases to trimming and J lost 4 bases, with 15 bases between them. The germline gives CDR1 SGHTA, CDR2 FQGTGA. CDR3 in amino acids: CASSLTGQVGSTEAFF. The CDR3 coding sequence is TGTGCCAGCAGCTTAACGGGACAAGTGGGCTCCACTGAAGCTTTCTTT.